The present TCR beta chain was sequenced within a study of blood T cell repertoires in COVID-19. Study information: Some COVID-19 samples were acute and others convalescent; all came from the United States, Italy and Spain. In each case, the material was cDNA or gDNA derived from T cells, B-cell-depleted T cells, or PBMCs.

Germline V gene data show CDR1 as SGHRS and CDR2 as YFSETQ. CDR3 length: 14 amino acids. Losses at the gene ends were 4 bases for V and 8 bases for J; bases not matched to a gene: 3. This clone was found once. Within the sample, other DNA sequences also encode this same CDR3. A Seattle source enrolled patients during active infection and followed them longitudinally. Profiling relied on immunoSEQ multiplex PCR, and the TCRdb table lists in-frame clones only, not all of them. This repertoire shows 150,000 to 200,000 clones, around four fifths found once; its top ten account for under 0.95%. The chain has TRBV5-1 and TRBJ1-4; 12 positions match TRBD1. The sequenced sample was peripheral blood. This receptor was identified in a man in his 60s with COVID-19, enrolled during active disease. The chain's CDR3 is CASSGGTGGEKLFF. The CDR3 DNA is TGCGCCAGCAGCGGCGGGACAGGGGGCGAAAAACTGTTTTTT.